The 16 T cell receptor beta chains below come from one sample, sequenced in a study of human T cells and chemical hapten exposure. Time point here: patch test 1, 2 weeks after DPC sensitization. Treatment in this sample: therapeutic diphenylcyclopropenone sensitization with weekly scalp DPC. From the RACE reads, TCRdb called clonotypes with MiXCR, one entry per CDR3 protein. Of tens of thousands of distinct CDR3 sequences listed, 12% were seen once; the top ten hold roughly 3.4%. This sample comprised whole blood, obtained in connection with sensitization to the hapten diphenylcyclopropenone (DPC). Every receptor here comes from a woman between 55 and 75 years old with alopecia areata. Some clones in this sample may be carry-over from other donors' samples.

This clonotype was seen repeatedly, ten times or more. Here the CDR3 reads CASAAGFGETQYF. DNA for the CDR3: TGTGCCAGCGCGGCGGGATTTGGAGAGACCCAGTACTTC. The chain joins TRBV6-5 to TRBJ2-5; D is perhaps TRBD2 (6 bases). CDR1 and CDR2 from the germline V gene are MNHEY and SVGAGI. The V and J ends lost 8 bases and 4 bases respectively, with 14 bases between them. The CDR3 totals 13 residues.

Only a few counts were recorded for this clonotype. This chain joins TRBV25-1 and TRBJ2-3; D unclear. CDR3 length equals 13 residues. V lost 3 bases, J lost 2 bases, and 6 bases lay in between. Germline V gene data show CDR1 as MGHDK and CDR2 as SYGVNS. The CDR3 DNA sequence: TGTGCCAGCAGTGATCAGAACACAGATACGCAGTATTTT. Amino acid sequence: CASSDQNTDTQYF. The complete variable domain, with remaining parts taken from reference TRBV25-1 and TRBJ2-3, reads EADIYQTPRYLVIGTGKKITLECSQTMGHDKMYWYQQDPGMELHLIHYSYGVNSTEKGDLSSESTVSRIRTEHFPLTLESARPSHTSQYLCASSDQNTDTQYFGPGTRLTVL.

This clonotype was found many times. The genes are TRBV6-5 and TRBJ2-7; perhaps TRBD1 as D (6 bases). The germline CDR1 and CDR2 sequences are MNHEY and SVGAGI. The CDR3 runs to 14 residues. V lost 6 bases, J lost 4 bases, and 16 bases lay in between. The CDR3 DNA follows: TGTGCCAGCAGCGCCTTCGGACAGTTATACGAGCAGTACTTC. This encodes CASSAFGQLYEQYF.

The chain links TRBV12-3 or TRBV12-4 to TRBJ2-4; a possible D gene is TRBD1 (6 bases). This CDR3 comprises 13 residues. Deletions cut 4 bases from V and 6 bases from J, with 10 bases between. CDR3 sequence reads: CASSSGQTNIQYF. In DNA form, the CDR3 reads TGTGCCAGCAGTTCCGGACAGACAAACATTCAGTACTTC.

In its sample, this clonotype was seen a few times. This chain uses TRBV6-5 with TRBJ2-5, with TRBD2 matching 9 bases. Germline V gene data show CDR1 as MNHEY and CDR2 as SVGAGI. V lost 0 bases and J lost 7; bases outside the gene matches: 12. The CDR3 totals 17 residues. CDR3 sequence (DNA): TGTGCCAGCAGTTACTCCGGGCTAGCGGGGCCCCCGGGGACCCAGTACTTC. This gives the protein CASSYSGLAGPPGTQYF.

This clonotype was counted many times. This chain links TRBV6-5 with TRBJ2-7; TRBD1 matches at 10 bases. CDR1 is MNHEY and CDR2 is SVGAGI in the germline V gene. V was pared by 8 bases and J by 4 bases, with 2 bases of the junction left unmatched. This CDR3 is built from 12 residues. This CDR3 is CASGDRGYEQYF. The DNA for the CDR3 is TGTGCCAGCGGGGACAGGGGATACGAGCAGTACTTC.

The chain is built from TRBV7-9 and TRBJ2-7, with D tentatively TRBD2 (5 bases). CDR1 is SEHNR and CDR2 is FQNEAQ in the germline V gene (reference sequence). The CDR3 has 14 amino acids. V shed 4 bases and J shed 6 bases, with 16 bases lying between them. CDR3 in amino acids: CASSYAGGFLEQYF. In DNA, the CDR3 is TGTGCCAGCAGCTACGCGGGTGGATTTCTCGAGCAGTACTTC.

Many counts were recorded for this clonotype. The J gene is TRBJ2-1, the V gene TRBV6-1; 7 nucleotides line up with TRBD2. After removal of 5 bases from V and 3 bases from J, the junction contained 7 bases not matched to a gene. The CDR3 totals 15 residues. The germline gives CDR1 MNHNS, CDR2 SASEGT. CDR3 nucleotides: TGTGCCAGCAGTAGAGCGGGGTCGTTCTACAATGAGCAGTTCTTC. This translates into CASSRAGSFYNEQFF.

The chain joins TRBV11-1 to TRBJ2-7, with 7 bases identical to TRBD1. CDR3 length: 14 residues. Germline CDR1 is SGHAT and CDR2 is FQDESV (reference sequence). V shed 5 bases, J shed 4 bases, and the junction held 8 bases outside the gene matches. CDR3: CASSRPGTAYEQYF. The CDR3 DNA sequence: TGTGCCAGCAGCAGGCCCGGGACAGCATACGAGCAGTACTTC. The full variable domain, its missing parts supplied by reference TRBV11-1 and TRBJ2-7, is EAEVAQSPRYKITEKSQAVAFWCDPISGHATLYWYRQILGQGPELLVQFQDESVVDDSQLPKDRFSAERLKGVDSTLKIQPAELGDSAMYLCASSRPGTAYEQYFGPGTRLTVT.

This clonotype was found a few times. This chain connects TRBV5-5 to TRBJ2-3; TRBD1 matches 7 bases. Germline loops: CDR1 SGHKS, CDR2 YYEKEE (reference sequence). The CDR3 consists of 13 residues. V shed 5 bases, J shed 4 bases, and the junction held 4 bases outside the gene matches. Written as DNA, the CDR3 is TGTGCCAGCAGTTCAGGGGGTTCAGATACGCAGTATTTT. Translation gives CASSSGGSDTQYF.

This clonotype came up a few times. The chain recombines TRBV18 with TRBJ1-5; possible D gene TRBD1, 6 bases. The CDR3 runs 16 residues. CDR1 is KGHSH, CDR2 LQKENI, per germline. Between the trimmed V and J ends, which lost 4 bases and 2 bases, there was a span of 15 bases. CDR3 in DNA: TGTGCCAGCTCACTCGCGACAGGATGGGGCAATCAGCCCCAGCATTTT. Residues: CASSLATGWGNQPQHF.

This clonotype occurred once. The gene calls are TRBV24-1 and TRBJ2-2; D is unresolved. Trimming stripped 6 bases from V and 1 base from J, with 8 bases between. Germline V gene lookup returns CDR1 KGHDR and CDR2 SFDVKD. CDR3 length: 14 amino acids. The DNA of the CDR3 is TGTGCCACCAGTTCAGCACAGAACACCGGGGAGCTGTTTTTT. Translating gives CATSSAQNTGELFF.

Ten or more counts support this clonotype. This chain links TRBV4-2 with TRBJ1-5, with D hard to call. Germline assignment: CDR1 LGHNA and CDR2 YNFKEQ. This CDR3 has 16 residues. With 0 bases removed from V and 0 bases from J, the gap between germline ends came to 9 bases. The CDR3 sequence: CASSQERRDSNQPQHF. The CDR3, as DNA: TGTGCCAGCAGCCAAGAGCGCCGCGATAGCAATCAGCCCCAGCATTTT.

This clonotype was seen more than once but under ten times. The chain recombines TRBV25-1 with TRBJ1-1; D might be TRBD1 (5 bases). The CDR3 runs 14 residues. V lost 2 bases to trimming and J lost 6 bases, with 13 bases between them. Germline lookup yields CDR1 MGHDK and CDR2 SYGVNS. The CDR3 coding sequence is TGTGCCAGCAGTGAACATTCAGGGTACGCTGAAGCTTTCTTT. It yields the protein CASSEHSGYAEAFF.

This clonotype was seen ten or more times. This chain joins TRBV3-1 and TRBJ1-6; D remains unclear. The CDR3 is 12 amino acids. From germline, CDR1 is LGHDT and CDR2 YNNKEL (reference sequence). The V end was cut by 6 bases, the J end by 12 bases, with 12 bases between. The CDR3 DNA reads TGTGCCAGCAGTCGGGATGACAAACCCCTCCACTTT. It is translated as CASSRDDKPLHF.

This clonotype was observed at least ten times. The J gene is TRBJ2-7, the V gene TRBV18, with a tentative D call TRBD1 (5 bases). The CDR3 is made up of 14 amino acids. The V gene lost 2 bases and the J gene lost 7 bases, with 15 bases spanning the gap. From germline, CDR1 is KGHSH and CDR2 LQKENI. The CDR3 nucleotides read TGTGCCAGCTCACCATCCGGACAAAATGGAGAGCAGTACTTC. Translation gives CASSPSGQNGEQYF.